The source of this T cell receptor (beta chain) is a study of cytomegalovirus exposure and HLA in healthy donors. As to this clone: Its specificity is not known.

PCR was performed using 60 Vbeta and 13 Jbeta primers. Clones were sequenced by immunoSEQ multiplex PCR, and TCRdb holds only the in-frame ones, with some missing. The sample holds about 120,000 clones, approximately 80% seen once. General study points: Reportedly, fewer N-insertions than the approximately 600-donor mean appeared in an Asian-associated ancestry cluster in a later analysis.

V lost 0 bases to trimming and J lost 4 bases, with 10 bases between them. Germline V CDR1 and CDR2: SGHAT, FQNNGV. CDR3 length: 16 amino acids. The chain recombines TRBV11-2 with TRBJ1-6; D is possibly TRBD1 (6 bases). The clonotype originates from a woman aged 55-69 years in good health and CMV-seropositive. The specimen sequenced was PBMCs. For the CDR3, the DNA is TGTGCCAGCAGCTTAGAGCCAGGGGTTTATAATTCACCCCTCCACTTT. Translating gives CASSLEPGVYNSPLHF.